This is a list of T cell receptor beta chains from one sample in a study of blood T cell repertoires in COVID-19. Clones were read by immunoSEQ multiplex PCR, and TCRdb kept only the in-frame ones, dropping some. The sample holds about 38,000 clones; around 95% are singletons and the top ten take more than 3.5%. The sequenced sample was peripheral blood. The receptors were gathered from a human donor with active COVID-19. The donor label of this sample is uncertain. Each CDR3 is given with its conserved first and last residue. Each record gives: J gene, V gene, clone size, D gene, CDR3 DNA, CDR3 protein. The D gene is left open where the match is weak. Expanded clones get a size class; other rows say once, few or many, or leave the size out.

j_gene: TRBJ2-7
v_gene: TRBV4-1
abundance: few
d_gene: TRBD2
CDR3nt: TGCGCCAGCAGCCAAGGCGTGGGACTAGCGGGAGAAGGCGAGCAGTACTTC
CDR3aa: CASSQGVGLAGEGEQYF

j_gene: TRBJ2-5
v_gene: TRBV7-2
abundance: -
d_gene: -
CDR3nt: TGTGCCAGCAACTTCACCCAGGACAGAAATGAAGAGACCCAGTACTTC
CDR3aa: CASNFTQDRNEETQYF

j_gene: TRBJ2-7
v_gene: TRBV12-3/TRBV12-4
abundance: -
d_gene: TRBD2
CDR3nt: TGTGCCAGCAATCCGGGACTAACCTACGAGCAGTACTTC
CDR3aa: CASNPGLTYEQYF

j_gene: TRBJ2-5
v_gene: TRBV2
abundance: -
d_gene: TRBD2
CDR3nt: TGTGCCAGCAGTGAATTGGCGGGGGGGCGGGAGACCCAGTACTTC
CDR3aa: CASSELAGGRETQYF

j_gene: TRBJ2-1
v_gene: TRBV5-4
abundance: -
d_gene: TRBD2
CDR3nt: TGTGCCAGCAGCCGCGGGTCTAGCGGGAGAGGCAACAATGAGCAGTTCTTC
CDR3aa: CASSRGSSGRGNNEQFF

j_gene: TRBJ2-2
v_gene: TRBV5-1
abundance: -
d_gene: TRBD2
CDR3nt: TGCGCCAGCAGCTTCGGGGGAAAGCGGGAAGTTTCCGGGGAGCTGTTTTTT
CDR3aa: CASSFGGKREVSGELFF

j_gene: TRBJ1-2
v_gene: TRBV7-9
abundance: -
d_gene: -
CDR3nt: TGTGCCAGCAGCTTAGACAGGGACAACGCCTATGGCTACACCTTC
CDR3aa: CASSLDRDNAYGYTF

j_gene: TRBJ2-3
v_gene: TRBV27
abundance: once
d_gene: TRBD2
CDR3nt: TGTGCCAGCAGTCCCGGACTAGCGGGAGGGCCACGGTATAGCACAGATACGCAGTATTTT
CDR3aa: CASSPGLAGGPRYSTDTQYF

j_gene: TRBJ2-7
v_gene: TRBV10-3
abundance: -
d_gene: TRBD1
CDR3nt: TGTGCCATCAGTGAAGGCCCCGACAGGGCCTACGAGCAGTACTTC
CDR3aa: CAISEGPDRAYEQYF

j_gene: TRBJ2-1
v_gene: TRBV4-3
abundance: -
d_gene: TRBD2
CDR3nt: TGCGCCAGCAGCCAAGATCCGGGAGGGCTGTACAATGAGCAGTTCTTC
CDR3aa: CASSQDPGGLYNEQFF

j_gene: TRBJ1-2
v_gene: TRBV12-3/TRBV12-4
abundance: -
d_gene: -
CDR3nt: TGTGCCAGCACTTCCCTTGAGGGTCGAGGCTACACCTTC
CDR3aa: CASTSLEGRGYTF

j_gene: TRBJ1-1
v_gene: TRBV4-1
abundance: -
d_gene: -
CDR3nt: TGCGCCAGCAGCCCCCACGGGACTGAGAACACTGAAGCTTTCTTT
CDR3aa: CASSPHGTENTEAFF

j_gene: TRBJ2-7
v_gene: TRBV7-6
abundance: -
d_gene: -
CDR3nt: TGTGCCAGCAGCCCCGTAGATCAGGGTACATTGAGCGAGCAGTACTTC
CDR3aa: CASSPVDQGTLSEQYF

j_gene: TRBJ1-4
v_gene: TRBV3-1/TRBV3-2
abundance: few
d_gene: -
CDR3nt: TGTGCCAGCAGCCAAGAAGGCAGGGCTGGTGAAAAACTGTTTTTT
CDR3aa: CASSQEGRAGEKLFF

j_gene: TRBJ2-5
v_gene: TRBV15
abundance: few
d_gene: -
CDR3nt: TGTGCCACCAGCAGAGATAAATTGGCTAGGGGGGAGACCCAGTACTTC
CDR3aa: CATSRDKLARGETQYF

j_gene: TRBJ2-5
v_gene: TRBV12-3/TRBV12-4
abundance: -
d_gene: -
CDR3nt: TGTGCCAGCAGTTCAGACGCTAGGACCCAGTACTTC
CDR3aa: CASSSDARTQYF

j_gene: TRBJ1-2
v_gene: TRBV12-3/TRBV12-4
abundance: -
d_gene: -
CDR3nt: TGTGCCAGCAGTACGGTCCGCTATGGCTACACCTTC
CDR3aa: CASSTVRYGYTF

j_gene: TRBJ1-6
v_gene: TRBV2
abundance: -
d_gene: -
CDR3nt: TGTGCCAGCAGACCGAGCATTCAGGTCCTCTCCTATAATTCACCCCTCCACTTT
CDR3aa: CASRPSIQVLSYNSPLHF

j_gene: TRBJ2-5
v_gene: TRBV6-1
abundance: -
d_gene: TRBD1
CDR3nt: TGTGCCAGCAGTGAAGGAGACAGGGACCAAGAGACCCAGTACTTC
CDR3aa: CASSEGDRDQETQYF

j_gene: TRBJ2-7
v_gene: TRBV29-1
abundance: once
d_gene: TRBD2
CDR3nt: TGCAGCGTCGTGGGGACTAGCGGTTCCTACGAGCAGTACTTC
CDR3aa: CSVVGTSGSYEQYF

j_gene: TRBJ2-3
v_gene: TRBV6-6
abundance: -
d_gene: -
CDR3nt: TGTGCCAGCAGTTACCCCGACAGGACAGATACGCAGTATTTT
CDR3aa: CASSYPDRTDTQYF

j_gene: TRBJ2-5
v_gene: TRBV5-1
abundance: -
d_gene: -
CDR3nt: TGCGCCAGCAGCTTTGTTAGGGGCCAACTCCAAGAGACCCAGTACTTC
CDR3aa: CASSFVRGQLQETQYF

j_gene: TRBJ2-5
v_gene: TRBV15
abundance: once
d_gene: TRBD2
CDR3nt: TGTGCCACCAGCAGGGGACTAGCGGGTGAGACCCAGTACTTC
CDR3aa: CATSRGLAGETQYF

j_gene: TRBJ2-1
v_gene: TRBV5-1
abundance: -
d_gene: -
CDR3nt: TGCGCCAGCAGCTTGGACGGGATTGAGCAGTTCTTC
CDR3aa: CASSLDGIEQFF

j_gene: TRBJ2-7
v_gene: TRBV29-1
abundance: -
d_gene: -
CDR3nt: TGCAGCGTTGCGAGGGATGAAATATCCTACGAGCAGTACTTC
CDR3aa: CSVARDEISYEQYF

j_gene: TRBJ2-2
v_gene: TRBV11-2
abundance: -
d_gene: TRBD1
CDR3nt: TGTGCCAGCAGCTTAGTACAGGGGTGGGGCGGGGAGCTGTTTTTT
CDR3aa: CASSLVQGWGGELFF

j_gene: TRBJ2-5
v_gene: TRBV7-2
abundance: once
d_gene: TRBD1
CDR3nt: TGTGCCAGCAGCTTAGTGTCAGGGGGCGGTTCAGAGACCCAGTACTTC
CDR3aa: CASSLVSGGGSETQYF

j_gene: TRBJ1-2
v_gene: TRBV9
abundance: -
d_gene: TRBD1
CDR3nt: TGTGCCAGCAGCTATATGGACAGGCCCGGAAATGGCTACACCTTC
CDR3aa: CASSYMDRPGNGYTF

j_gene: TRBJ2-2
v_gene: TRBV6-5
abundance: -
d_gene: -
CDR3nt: TGTGCCAGCAGAATAGGACAGAACACCGGGGAGCTGTTTTTT
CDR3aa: CASRIGQNTGELFF

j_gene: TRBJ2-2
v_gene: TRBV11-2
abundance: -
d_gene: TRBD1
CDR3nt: TGTGCCAGCAGCCTAAGTCGACAGGGGGCCGGGGAGCTGTTTTTT
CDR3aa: CASSLSRQGAGELFF

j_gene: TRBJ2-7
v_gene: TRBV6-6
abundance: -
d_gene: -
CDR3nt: TGTGCCAGCAGTTACAGGGCCCAGGGTACCTACGAGCAGTACTTC
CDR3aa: CASSYRAQGTYEQYF

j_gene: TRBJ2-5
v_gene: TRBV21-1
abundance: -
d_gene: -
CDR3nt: TGTGCCAGCAGCGAAATGACAGGGGGGTTCCAAGAGACCCAGTACTTC
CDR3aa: CASSEMTGGFQETQYF

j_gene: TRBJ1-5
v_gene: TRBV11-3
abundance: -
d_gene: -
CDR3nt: TGTGCCAGCAGCTTAAACCGGGACTTGCCCCAGCATTTT
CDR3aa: CASSLNRDLPQHF

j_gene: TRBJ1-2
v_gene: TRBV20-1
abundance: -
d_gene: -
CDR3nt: TGCAGTGCTGAGCTTTTCGATGGCTACACCTTC
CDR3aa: CSAELFDGYTF

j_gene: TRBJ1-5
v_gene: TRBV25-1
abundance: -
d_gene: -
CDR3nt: TGTGCCAGCAGTGACGGTCCTGATAGCAATCAGCCCCAGCATTTT
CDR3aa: CASSDGPDSNQPQHF

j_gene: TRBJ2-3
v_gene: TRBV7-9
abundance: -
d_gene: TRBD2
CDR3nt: TGTGCCAGCAGCTCCGTTCCAACTAGCGGGGGTGTCCCGGATACGCAGTATTTT
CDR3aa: CASSSVPTSGGVPDTQYF

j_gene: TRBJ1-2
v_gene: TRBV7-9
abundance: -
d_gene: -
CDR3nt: TGTGCCAGCAGCTCAGCAGGGGATAACGATGGCTACACCTTC
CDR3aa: CASSSAGDNDGYTF

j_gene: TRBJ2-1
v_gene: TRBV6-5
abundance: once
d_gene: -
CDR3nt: TGTGCCAGCGCAGGGGTGCGGACCTTCCATGAGCAGTTCTTC
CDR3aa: CASAGVRTFHEQFF

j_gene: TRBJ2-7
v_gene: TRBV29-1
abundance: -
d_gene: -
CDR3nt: TGCAGCGTTGAAGAAGACAGTTACGAGCAGTACTTC
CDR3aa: CSVEEDSYEQYF

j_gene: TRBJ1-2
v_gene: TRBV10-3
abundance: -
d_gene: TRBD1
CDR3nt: TGTGCCATCAGCGGGACAGGGATGGCTGGCTACACCTTC
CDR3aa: CAISGTGMAGYTF

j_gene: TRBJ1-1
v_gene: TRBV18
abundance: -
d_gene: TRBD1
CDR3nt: TGTGCCAGCTCACCACGGGGGACAGGGCCGAACACTGAAGCTTTCTTT
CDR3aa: CASSPRGTGPNTEAFF

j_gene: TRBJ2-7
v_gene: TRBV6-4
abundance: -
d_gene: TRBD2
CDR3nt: TGTGCCAGCAATATTAGCGGGACGGGCGAGCAGTACTTC
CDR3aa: CASNISGTGEQYF

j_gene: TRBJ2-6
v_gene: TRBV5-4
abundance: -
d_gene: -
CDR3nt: TGTGCCGCATCTCCGGGACACCAATCTGGGGCCAACGTCCTGACTTTC
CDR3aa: CAASPGHQSGANVLTF

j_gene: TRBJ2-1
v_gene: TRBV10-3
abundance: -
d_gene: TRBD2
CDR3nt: TGTGCCATCAGTGAGTCTTCGGGACTAGCGGGGTACAATGAGCAGTTCTTC
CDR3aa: CAISESSGLAGYNEQFF

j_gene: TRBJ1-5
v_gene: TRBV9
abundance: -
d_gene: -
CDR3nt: TGTGCCAGCAGCGTTGCGGGGGGTGTGAATCAGCCCCAGCATTTT
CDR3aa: CASSVAGGVNQPQHF

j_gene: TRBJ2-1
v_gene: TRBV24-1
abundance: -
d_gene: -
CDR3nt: TGTGCCACCAGTGCCTCTCGGGCGGGGGCGCAGAATGAGCAGTTCTTC
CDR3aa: CATSASRAGAQNEQFF

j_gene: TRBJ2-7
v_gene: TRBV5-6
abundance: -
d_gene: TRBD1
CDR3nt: TGTGCCAGCAGAGACCGACAGGGGAATCTGTACGAGCAGTACTTC
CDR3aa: CASRDRQGNLYEQYF

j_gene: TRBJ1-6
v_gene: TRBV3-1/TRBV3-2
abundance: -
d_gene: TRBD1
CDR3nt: TGTGCCAGCAGTCTAGACAGGGATAATTCACCCCTCCACTTT
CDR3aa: CASSLDRDNSPLHF

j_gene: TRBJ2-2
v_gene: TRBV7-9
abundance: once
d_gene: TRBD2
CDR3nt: TGTGCCAGCATCCACAAACTAGCGGGGACGTTCGCGGAGCTGTTTTTT
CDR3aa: CASIHKLAGTFAELFF

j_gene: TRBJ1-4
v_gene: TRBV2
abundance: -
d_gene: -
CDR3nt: TGTGCCAGCAGTGAAGGTGGGACAAAGAATGAAAAACTGTTTTTT
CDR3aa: CASSEGGTKNEKLFF

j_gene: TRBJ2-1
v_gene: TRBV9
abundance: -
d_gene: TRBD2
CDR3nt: TGTGCCAGCAGCTCCAACGGGAGGTCGGGGGATGAGCAGTTCTTC
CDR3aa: CASSSNGRSGDEQFF

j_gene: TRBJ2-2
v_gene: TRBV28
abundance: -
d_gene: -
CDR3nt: TGTGCCACTACTTACACCGGGGAGCTGTTTTTT
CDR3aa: CATTYTGELFF

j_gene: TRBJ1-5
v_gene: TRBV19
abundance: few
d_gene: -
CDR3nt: TGTGCCAGTATCGAGGGCACGGCAAATCAGCCCCAGCATTTT
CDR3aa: CASIEGTANQPQHF

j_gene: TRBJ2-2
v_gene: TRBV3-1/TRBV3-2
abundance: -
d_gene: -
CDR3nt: TGTGCCAGCAGCCAAGATCCGAGCCCCCTTACCGGGGAGCTGTTTTTT
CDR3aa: CASSQDPSPLTGELFF